Below, 31 T cell receptor beta chains from the same sample are listed, as sequenced in a study of cytomegalovirus exposure and HLA in healthy donors. PCR employed 60 Vbeta and 13 Jbeta primers. The table came from immunoSEQ multiplex PCR; TCRdb's copy has only in-frame clones and leaves some out. The table shows about 37,000 clones, with 74% occurring only once. The sequenced sample was PBMCs. These receptor sequences come from a man younger than 40 in good health and CMV-seronegative.

Points on this clone: The same CDR3 can be traced to other DNA sequences in this sample. This chain joins TRBV7-9 and TRBJ2-5; D is unresolved. Germline V gives CDR1 SEHNR, CDR2 FQNEAQ (reference sequence). This CDR3 has 12 amino acids. V was clipped by 2 bases and J by 5 bases, with 6 bases between them. CDR3 sequence reads: CASSLQAETQYF. CDR3 bases: TGTGCCAGCAGCTTACAGGCCGAGACCCAGTACTTC.

This clone was counted once. The chain couples TRBV18 to TRBJ2-1; 13 bases agree with TRBD2. The CDR3 length is 17 residues. Germline loops: CDR1 KGHSH, CDR2 LQKENI. V trimming: 4 bases; J trimming: 7 bases; junction bases outside the gene matches: 10. CDR3 bases: TGTGCCAGCTCACGTGGGACTAGCGGGACTGCGGGTAATGAGCAGTTCTTC. Residues: CASSRGTSGTAGNEQFF.

The chain has TRBV20-1 and TRBJ2-7, with TRBD1 as a possible D gene (5 bases). CDR3 length equals 10 residues. Germline V gene lookup returns CDR1 DFQATT and CDR2 SNEGSKA (reference sequence). Trimming cost V 5 bases and J 7 bases, with 9 bases left between them. The CDR3 loop reads CSAERGEQYF. DNA for the CDR3: TGCAGTGCTGAAAGGGGAGAGCAGTACTTC.

This chain uses TRBV10-3 with TRBJ2-1, with D perhaps matching TRBD2 (6 bases). V gave up 4 bases and J gave up 6 bases, with 10 bases separating them. From germline, CDR1 is ENHRY and CDR2 SYGVKD. The length of the CDR3 is 13 residues. This CDR3 reads CAISVGLSNEQFF. CDR3 DNA: TGTGCCATCAGTGTGGGACTGTCCAATGAGCAGTTCTTC.

The genes are TRBV2 and TRBJ1-1; 8 positions match TRBD1. Germline V gene lookup returns CDR1 SNHLY and CDR2 FYNNEI. The J segment lost 1 base and the V segment lost 5 bases, leaving 3 bases of the junction unmatched. The CDR3 loop spans 14 amino acids. The CDR3: CASSQDRGNTEAFF. For the CDR3, the DNA is TGTGCCAGCAGTCAAGACAGGGGGAACACTGAAGCTTTCTTT.

The chain recombines TRBV5-1 with TRBJ1-2; 8 nucleotides align to TRBD1. The trim removed 6 bases at V and 8 bases at J, leaving 15 bases unmatched. There are 15 residues in the CDR3. Germline CDR1 is SGHRS and CDR2 is YFSETQ. The CDR3 nucleotides read TGCGCCAGCACCCCCGGTGGACAGGGAAATTCCGGCTACACCTTC. Translation: CASTPGGQGNSGYTF.

The CDR3 spells CASSSGRNNEQFF. The CDR3 DNA reads as TGTGCCAGCAGCTCCGGTCGAAACAATGAGCAGTTCTTC. This rearrangement joins TRBV11-3 to TRBJ2-1; D unclear. With 4 bases removed from V and 5 bases from J, the gap between germline ends came to 9 bases. This CDR3 has 13 amino acids. Germline V gene lookup returns CDR1 SGHNT and CDR2 YENEEA. Based on the CDR3 plus reference TRBV11-3 and TRBJ2-1, the full variable domain is EAGVVQSPRYKIIEKKQPVAFWCNPISGHNTLYWYLQNLGQGPELLIRYENEEAVDDSQLPKDRFSAERLKGVDSTLKIQPAELGDSAVYLCASSSGRNNEQFFGPGTRLTVL.

In the case of this clone: The sample holds other DNA sequences that translate to the same CDR3. CDR3 protein: CASIGDRVESGNTIYF. The CDR3 DNA follows: TGTGCCAGCATAGGGGACAGGGTGGAATCTGGAAACACCATATATTTT. V is TRBV2 and J is TRBJ1-3, with 9 bases matching TRBD1. Trimming at V came to 7 bases and at J to 1 base, leaving 8 bases not matched to a gene. Per the germline V gene, CDR1 is SNHLY and CDR2 is FYNNEI. CDR3 length equals 16 residues.

This clone was detected only a few times. V is TRBV5-6 and J is TRBJ1-6; D not resolved. This CDR3 is 15 amino acids long. V gave up 4 bases and J gave up 10 bases, with 18 bases separating them. Germline assignment: CDR1 SGHDT and CDR2 YYEEEE. Here the CDR3 DNA reads TGTGCCAGCAGCGCGCGGGGTATCGGTTCCTCACCCCTCCACTTT. Its protein is CASSARGIGSSPLHF. The variable domain in full, with the rest retrieved from reference TRBV5-6 and TRBJ1-6, is DAGVTQSPTHLIKTRGQQVTLRCSPKSGHDTVSWYQQALGQGPQFIFQYYEEEERQRGNFPDRFSGHQFPNYSSELNVNALLLGDSALYLCASSARGIGSSPLHFGNGTRLTVT.

In this sample, this clone turned up a few times. This chain uses TRBV4-1 with TRBJ1-2, with 8 positions matching TRBD1. The trim removed 3 bases at V and 7 bases at J, leaving 7 bases unmatched. Per the germline V gene, CDR1 is MGHRA and CDR2 is YSYEKL. The CDR3 sequence is 14 residues long. DNA of the CDR3: TGCGCCAGCAGCCACCCGACAGGGGCGGGTGGCTACACCTTC. Protein: CASSHPTGAGGYTF.

This chain joins TRBV10-1 and TRBJ2-3; 10 nucleotides match TRBD2. The V gene end was trimmed by 6 bases and the J gene end by 4 bases; junction bases not matched to a gene: 7. Per germline, CDR1 WNHNN and CDR2 SYGVQD (reference sequence). The CDR3 has 15 residues. CDR3 in amino acids: CASSRTSGGSDTQYF. Written as DNA, the CDR3 is TGCGCCAGCAGCCGGACTAGCGGCGGTTCAGATACGCAGTATTTT.

This clone appeared a few times. Different DNA sequences within this sample yield the same CDR3. V gene TRBV7-2 combines with J gene TRBJ2-7, with 7 bases that match TRBD1. The CDR3 totals 13 residues. Germline V lookup: CDR1 SGHTA, CDR2 FQGNSA. Trimming cost V 2 bases and J 4 bases; bases outside gene matches: 2. The DNA of the CDR3 is TGTGCCAGCAGCTTACACAGGGGTTACGAGCAGTACTTC. It translates to CASSLHRGYEQYF.

The CDR3 DNA is TGCGCCAGCACCGGGGGGCAGAGCGGGAGGGCCGGCGAGCAGTACTTC. Its translation is CASTGGQSGRAGEQYF. J is TRBJ2-7 and V is TRBV10-2; TRBD2 matches at 10 bases. This CDR3 is 16 amino acids long. V lost 7 bases and J lost 6; bases outside the gene matches: 15. Germline V gives CDR1 WSHSY, CDR2 SAAADI.

The chain has TRBV25-1 and TRBJ2-7, with TRBD2 matching over 8 bases. This CDR3 comprises 15 residues. Germline V CDR1 and CDR2: MGHDK, SYGVNS. Trimming cost V 5 bases and J 3 bases; bases outside gene matches: 9. The DNA of the CDR3 is TGTGCCAGCAGTAAGGTTCGCGGGGGGTTCTACGAGCAGTACTTC. This sequence encodes CASSKVRGGFYEQYF.

The chain uses TRBV11-3 and TRBJ2-7; possibly TRBD1 for D (6 bases). V was trimmed by 0 bases and J by 3 bases, leaving 6 bases between them. This CDR3 spans 13 amino acids. The germline gives CDR1 SGHNT, CDR2 YENEEA. In DNA form, the CDR3 reads TGTGCCAGCAGCTTAGACAGGGGCTACGAGCAGTACTTC. This codes for CASSLDRGYEQYF.

This rearrangement joins TRBV5-1 to TRBJ2-5, with 7 bases lining up with TRBD1. The length of the CDR3 is 11 residues. V lost 3 bases to trimming and J lost 10 bases; unmatched junction nucleotides: 3. Germline values: CDR1 SGHRS, CDR2 YFSETQ. The CDR3 here is CASSSRGYQYF. CDR3 sequence (DNA): TGCGCCAGCAGCTCCAGGGGGTACCAGTACTTC.

This sequence joins TRBV6-1 and TRBJ2-7; possible D gene TRBD2, 6 bases. The length of the CDR3 is 15 residues. V lost 6 bases to trimming and J lost 0 bases, with 15 bases between them. CDR1 is MNHNS, CDR2 SASEGT, per germline. DNA for the CDR3: TGTGCCAGCAGAGGACCGGGACTCTCCTCCTACGAGCAGTACTTC. As protein: CASRGPGLSSYEQYF.

This chain links TRBV5-1 with TRBJ2-2; 7 positions match TRBD1. The CDR3 has 16 residues. V lost 6 bases, J lost 7 bases, and 15 bases stayed unmatched. Germline CDR1 reads SGHRS; CDR2 reads YFSETQ. The CDR3 sequence is CASKVTGALDNGELFF. CDR3 bases: TGCGCCAGCAAAGTTACAGGGGCGCTGGACAACGGGGAGCTGTTTTTT.

The chain combines TRBV9 with TRBJ2-1; the D is unclear. There are 13 residues in the CDR3. Germline V lookup: CDR1 SGDLS, CDR2 YYNGEE. The V gene lost 4 bases and the J gene lost 3 bases, with 8 bases spanning the gap. CDR3 protein: CASSPPLYNEQFF. CDR3 coding DNA: TGTGCCAGCAGCCCCCCCCTCTACAATGAGCAGTTCTTC.

DNA for the CDR3: TGTGCCAGCGGACTAGCGGGAGCCAGATGGTATTTT. Protein product: CASGLAGARWYF. The chain has TRBV28 and TRBJ2-3; TRBD2 agrees at 13 bases. V trimming: 8 bases; J trimming: 14 bases; junction bases outside the gene matches: 7. This CDR3 spans 12 amino acids. Per the germline V gene, CDR1 is MDHEN and CDR2 is SYDVKM.

The chain has TRBV2 and TRBJ2-2; TRBD2 might be the D (5 bases). Germline lookup yields CDR1 SNHLY and CDR2 FYNNEI. Trimming took off 4 bases at V and 5 bases at J, with 11 bases between the two ends. The CDR3 length is 14 residues. CDR3 region: CASSGIEGTGELFF. In nucleotides, the CDR3 is TGTGCCAGCAGTGGTATCGAGGGAACCGGGGAGCTGTTTTTT.

This clone was seen only a few times. The J gene is TRBJ1-1, the V gene TRBV5-1; 7 bases agree with TRBD1. V lost 5 bases to trimming and J lost 0 bases; unmatched junction nucleotides: 7. This CDR3 region has 15 residues. CDR1 is SGHRS, CDR2 YFSETQ, per germline. CDR3 DNA sequence: TGCGCCAGCAGTTATACCGGGACAGTGAACACTGAAGCTTTCTTT. This codes for CASSYTGTVNTEAFF.

This chain links TRBV10-1 with TRBJ2-1, with 7 nucleotides matching TRBD2. This CDR3 comprises 16 residues. The germline gives CDR1 WNHNN, CDR2 SYGVQD (reference sequence). The ends lost 2 bases at V and 3 bases at J; junction bases unmatched: 7. The CDR3 sequence: CASSEQRGGGYNEQFF. CDR3 DNA sequence: TGCGCCAGCAGTGAGCAACGCGGGGGAGGCTACAATGAGCAGTTCTTC.

V gene TRBV7-9 combines with J gene TRBJ2-1; 12 bases map to TRBD2. Germline trimming cut 7 bases from V and 6 bases from J; bases unmatched to any gene: 7. Germline V gene data show CDR1 as SEHNR and CDR2 as FQNEAQ (reference sequence). The CDR3 length is 15 residues. The DNA for the CDR3 is TGTGCCAGCAACCCTAGCGGGAGGGGGGGCAATGAGCAGTTCTTC. This codes for CASNPSGRGGNEQFF.

CDR3 in amino acids: CAWSDIDTQTYGYTF. The CDR3 DNA reads as TGTGCCTGGAGTGACATAGACACTCAGACATATGGCTACACCTTC. The rearrangement joins TRBV30 to TRBJ1-2, with D unclear. Trimming pared 1 base from V and 5 bases from J, leaving 17 bases between. The CDR3 consists of 15 residues. CDR1 is GTSNPN, CDR2 SVGIG, per germline (reference sequence). The variable domain in full, with the rest retrieved from reference TRBV30 and TRBJ1-2, is SQTIHQWPATLVQPVGSPLSLECTVEGTSNPNLYWYRQAAGRGLQLLFYSVGIGQISSEVPQNLSASRPQDRQFILSSKKLLLSDSGFYLCAWSDIDTQTYGYTFGSGTRLTVV.

This sequence joins TRBV2 and TRBJ1-4, with D possibly TRBD1 on 6 matching bases. The CDR3 length is 14 residues. The germline V and J ends were trimmed by 6 bases and 13 bases, with 21 bases remaining between them. CDR1 and CDR2 from the germline V gene are SNHLY and FYNNEI. The CDR3 nucleotides are TGTGCCAGCAGCCGTCAGGGGCCCCCACAAGGACTGTTTTTT. Translation gives CASSRQGPPQGLFF. Looking up the rest from reference TRBV2 and TRBJ1-4 gives the full variable domain: EPEVTQTPSHQVTQMGQEVILRCVPISNHLYFYWYRQILGQKVEFLVSFYNNEISEKSEIFDDQFSVERPDGSNFTLKIRSTKLEDSAMYFCASSRQGPPQGLFFGSGTQLSVL.

The genes are TRBV2 and TRBJ2-5, with 13 nucleotides matching TRBD2. CDR3 length: 15 residues. Unmatched junction bases numbered 3, after V lost 6 bases and J lost 2 bases. From germline, CDR1 is SNHLY and CDR2 FYNNEI. The CDR3 sequence: CASRRLAGGQETQYF. The CDR3, as DNA: TGTGCCAGCAGAAGACTAGCGGGAGGACAAGAGACCCAGTACTTC.

This chain uses TRBV6-6 with TRBJ1-5; D may be TRBD1 (6 bases). The V end was cut by 7 bases, the J end by 0 bases, with 13 bases between. This CDR3 comprises 15 residues. The germline V gene has CDR1 MNHNY and CDR2 SVGAGI (reference sequence). The chain's CDR3 is CASTPTGPSNQPQHF. CDR3 DNA: TGTGCCAGCACCCCTACAGGGCCTAGCAATCAGCCCCAGCATTTT.

This chain joins TRBV5-1 and TRBJ1-1, with D uncertain. CDR1 SGHRS and CDR2 YFSETQ come from the germline V gene. Trimming left V 5 bases short and J 1 base short, with 15 bases between. The CDR3 is 15 amino acids. This chain's CDR3 is CASRVPGGGNTEAFF. For the CDR3, the DNA is TGCGCCAGCAGGGTACCCGGTGGAGGGAACACTGAAGCTTTCTTT.

The gene calls are TRBV30 and TRBJ2-7, with 10 bases aligning to TRBD2. CDR3 length: 13 amino acids. V trimming: 2 bases; J trimming: 6 bases; junction bases outside the gene matches: 4. Germline CDR1 GTSNPN, CDR2 SVGIG (reference sequence). CDR3 protein: CAWSFTSGTEQYF. In DNA form, the CDR3 reads TGTGCCTGGAGTTTTACTAGCGGGACCGAGCAGTACTTC. Full variable domain (remainder filled in from reference TRBV30 and TRBJ2-7): SQTIHQWPATLVQPVGSPLSLECTVEGTSNPNLYWYRQAAGRGLQLLFYSVGIGQISSEVPQNLSASRPQDRQFILSSKKLLLSDSGFYLCAWSFTSGTEQYFGPGTRLTVT.

The sample holds a few counts of this clone. The chain employs TRBV5-1 and TRBJ2-1; D perhaps matches TRBD2 (5 bases). V dropped 4 bases and J dropped 9 bases, with 17 bases sitting between them. The CDR3 covers 14 residues. Germline loops: CDR1 SGHRS, CDR2 YFSETQ. The CDR3 coding sequence is TGCGCCAGCAGCCGTGTTTGGGGAGAGGGTGAGCAGTTCTTC. Translating it yields CASSRVWGEGEQFF.